This T cell receptor beta chain was captured by sequencing in a study of T cells after yellow fever vaccination. This CDR3 contains 17 residues. Germline CDR1 and CDR2: SGHKS and YYEKEE (reference sequence). V was cut by 0 bases and J by 0 bases, with 13 bases left in between. Study-level points and caveats: Clonotypes found in both CD4 and CD8 compartments made up a small share. Abundant clonotypes (contaminants from the bulk population) could be present in FACS-sorted repertoires.

Researchers made TCR cDNA using 5'RACE template switching, and this step added a universal primer site and UMIs. Using its own MiXCR run on the 5' RACE reads, TCRdb lists one record per CDR3 protein. In the table there are some 320,000 distinct CDR3 sequences, roughly a tenth of which are singletons. As concerns this clonotype: The antigen remains undetermined.

The receptor's source is a young man who received the YFV17D yellow fever vaccine. The material was CD4+ T cells sorted from PBMCs, obtained 45 days after the yellow fever booster vaccination. The chain uses TRBV5-5 and TRBJ1-5; weak D call: TRBD1 (6 bases). The CDR3 DNA reads as TGTGCCAGCAGCTTGGGTGCAGGGGCGTATAGCAATCAGCCCCAGCATTTT. Translation: CASSLGAGAYSNQPQHF.